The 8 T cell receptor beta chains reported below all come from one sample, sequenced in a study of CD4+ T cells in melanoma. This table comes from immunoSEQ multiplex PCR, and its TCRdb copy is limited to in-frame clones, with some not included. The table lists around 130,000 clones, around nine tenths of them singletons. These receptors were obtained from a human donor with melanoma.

The CDR3 region is CASSPGGGTPGEQYF. In DNA form, the CDR3 reads TGTGCCAGCAGCCCTGGAGGGGGGACACCGGGGGAGCAGTACTTC. V and J are TRBV5-6 and TRBJ2-7; D is possibly TRBD1 or TRBD2 (6 bases each). The CDR3 spans 15 residues. CDR1 and CDR2 (germline): SGHDT, YYEEEE. The ends were cut back, 4 bases at V and 7 bases at J, with 21 bases in the middle.

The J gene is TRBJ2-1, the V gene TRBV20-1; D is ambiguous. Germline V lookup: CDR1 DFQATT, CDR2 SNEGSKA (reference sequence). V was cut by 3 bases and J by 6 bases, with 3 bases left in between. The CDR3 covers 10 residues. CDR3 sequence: CSASFNEQFF. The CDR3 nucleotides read TGCAGTGCTAGTTTCAATGAGCAGTTCTTC.

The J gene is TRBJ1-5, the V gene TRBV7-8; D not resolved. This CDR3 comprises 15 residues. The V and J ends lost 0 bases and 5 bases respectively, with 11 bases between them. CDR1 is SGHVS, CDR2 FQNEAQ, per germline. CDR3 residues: CASSLARVPHQPQHF. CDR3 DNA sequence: TGTGCCAGCAGCTTAGCTAGGGTTCCCCATCAGCCCCAGCATTTT. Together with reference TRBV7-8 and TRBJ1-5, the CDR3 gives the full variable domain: GAGVSQSPRYKVAKRGQDVALRCDPISGHVSLFWYQQALGQGPEFLTYFQNEAQLDKSGLPSDRFFAERPEGSVSTLKIQRTQQEDSAVYLCASSLARVPHQPQHFGDGTRLSIL.

CDR3 nucleotides: TGCGCCAGCAGTGAGTTCAGGCCTGGGGATGTGACCAAGCAAGAGACCCAGTACTTC. Translation: CASSEFRPGDVTKQETQYF. The V call is TRBV10-1, the J call TRBJ2-5, with unresolved D. Per germline, CDR1 WNHNN and CDR2 SYGVQD (reference sequence). V lost 1 base to trimming and J lost 2 bases, with 23 bases between them. The CDR3 spans 19 residues.

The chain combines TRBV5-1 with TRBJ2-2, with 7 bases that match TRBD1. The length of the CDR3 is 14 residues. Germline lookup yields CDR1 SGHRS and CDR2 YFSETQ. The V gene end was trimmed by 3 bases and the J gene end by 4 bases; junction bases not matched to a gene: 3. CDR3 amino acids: CASSWTGGTGELFF. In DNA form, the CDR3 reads TGCGCCAGCAGCTGGACAGGCGGCACCGGGGAGCTGTTTTTT.

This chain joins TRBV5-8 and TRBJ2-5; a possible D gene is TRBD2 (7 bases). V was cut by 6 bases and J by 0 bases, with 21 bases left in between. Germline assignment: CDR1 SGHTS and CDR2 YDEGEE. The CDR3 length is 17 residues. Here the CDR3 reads CASTISGGGVYQETQYF. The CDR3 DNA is TGTGCCAGCACCATCAGTGGGGGGGGCGTGTACCAAGAGACCCAGTACTTC.

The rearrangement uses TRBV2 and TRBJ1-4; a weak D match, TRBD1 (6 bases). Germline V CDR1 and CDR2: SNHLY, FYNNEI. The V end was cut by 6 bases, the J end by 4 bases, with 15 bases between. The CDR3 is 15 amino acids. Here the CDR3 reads CASSLNRVGNEKLFF. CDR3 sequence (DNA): TGTGCCAGCAGCCTCAACAGGGTTGGTAATGAAAAACTGTTTTTT.

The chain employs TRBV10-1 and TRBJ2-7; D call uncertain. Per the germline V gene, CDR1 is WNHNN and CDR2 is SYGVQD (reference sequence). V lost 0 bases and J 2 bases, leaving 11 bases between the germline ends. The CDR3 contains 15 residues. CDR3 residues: CASSESSYPPYEQYF. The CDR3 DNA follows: TGCGCCAGCAGTGAGTCCTCCTATCCTCCCTACGAGCAGTACTTC.